The sample holds one count of the clone carrying this T cell receptor beta chain. Sequencing was performed with immunoSEQ multiplex PCR; in TCRdb, only in-frame clones are kept and a portion is missing. Here the sample spans about 120,000 clones, 75% to 90% being singletons. The data were taken from a study of T cell responses to AZD1222 COVID-19 vaccine. This TCR was sampled from an adult in good health. Sequenced here: peripheral blood, sampled on day 0 of AZD1222 vaccination.

DNA of the CDR3: TGCAGCGTGGGACAGGGGTTGAACGAGCAGTACTTC. Translating it yields CSVGQGLNEQYF. The chain employs TRBV29-1 and TRBJ2-7; 10 nucleotides agree with TRBD1. The length of the CDR3 is 12 residues. Germline assignment: CDR1 SQVTM and CDR2 ANQGSEA. V dropped 6 bases and J dropped 5; count of bases not matched to a gene: 4.